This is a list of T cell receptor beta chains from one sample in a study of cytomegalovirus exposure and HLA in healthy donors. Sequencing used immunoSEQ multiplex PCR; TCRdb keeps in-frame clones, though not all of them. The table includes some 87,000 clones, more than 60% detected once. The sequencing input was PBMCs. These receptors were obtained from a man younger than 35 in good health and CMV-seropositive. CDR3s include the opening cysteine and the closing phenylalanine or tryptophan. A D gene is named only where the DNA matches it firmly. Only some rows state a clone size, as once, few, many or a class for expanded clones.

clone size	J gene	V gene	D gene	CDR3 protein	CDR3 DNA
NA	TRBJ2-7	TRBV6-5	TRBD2	CASRGLAGNEQYF	TGTGCCAGCAGAGGACTAGCGGGAAACGAGCAGTACTTC
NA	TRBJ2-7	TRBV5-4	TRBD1	CASSPVATGAISGQYF	TGTGCCAGCAGCCCAGTAGCGACAGGGGCCATATCTGGGCAGTACTTC
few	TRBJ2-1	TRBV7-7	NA	CASSQTRYNEQFF	TGTGCTAGCAGTCAGACTAGGTACAATGAGCAGTTCTTC
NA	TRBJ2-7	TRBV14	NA	CASSQGHYEQYF	TGTGCCAGCAGCCAAGGTCACTACGAGCAGTACTTC
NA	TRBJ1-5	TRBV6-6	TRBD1	CASRRDRESGQPQHF	TGTGCCAGCAGGCGAGACAGGGAAAGCGGGCAGCCCCAGCATTTT
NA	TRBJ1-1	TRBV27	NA	CASKRGGGNTEAFF	TGTGCCAGCAAGCGGGGCGGCGGGAACACTGAAGCTTTCTTT
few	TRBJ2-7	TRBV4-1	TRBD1	CASSQESAGTGGPEQYF	TGCGCCAGCAGCCAAGAATCGGCCGGGACAGGGGGGCCCGAGCAGTACTTC
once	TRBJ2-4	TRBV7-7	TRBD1	CASSTRTGNENIQYF	TGTGCTAGCAGCACAAGGACAGGGAACGAGAACATTCAGTACTTC
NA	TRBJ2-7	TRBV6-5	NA	CASSYSGLSTYEQYF	TGTGCCAGCAGTTACTCAGGACTCTCCACCTACGAGCAGTACTTC
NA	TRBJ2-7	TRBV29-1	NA	CSVPGSLGSSYEQYF	TGCAGCGTCCCGGGGTCGTTAGGAAGCTCCTACGAGCAGTACTTC
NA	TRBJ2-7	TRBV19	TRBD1	CASSLGQGDYEQYF	TGTGCCAGTAGCCTCGGACAGGGAGACTACGAGCAGTACTTC
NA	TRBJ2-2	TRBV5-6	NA	CASSFSTGELFF	TGTGCCAGCAGCTTTAGCACCGGGGAGCTGTTTTTT
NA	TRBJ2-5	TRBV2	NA	CASSDSGALQETQYF	TGTGCCAGCAGTGACAGCGGAGCCCTTCAAGAGACCCAGTACTTC
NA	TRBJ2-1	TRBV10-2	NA	CASRDGNYNEQFF	TGCGCCAGCCGGGATGGGAACTACAATGAGCAGTTCTTC
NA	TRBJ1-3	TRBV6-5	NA	CASSPQHEGNTIYF	TGTGCCAGCAGCCCCCAACATGAAGGAAACACCATATATTTT
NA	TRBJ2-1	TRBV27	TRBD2	CASYGTSGSGKFF	TGTGCCAGCTACGGGACTAGCGGGAGTGGTAAGTTCTTC